Listed here are 24 T cell receptor beta chains from one sample, sequenced in a study of Tregs in tolerant kidney transplant recipients. The assay was immunoSEQ multiplex PCR, and TCRdb's table has in-frame clones only and misses some. This table has some 90,000 clones, more than 80% appearing once. Sequenced sample: CD8+ T cells from blood. The receptors originated from a human donor in good health.

The rearrangement links TRBV6-1 to TRBJ1-3, with 7 bases lining up with TRBD1. This CDR3 is 17 amino acids long. Germline V gene data show CDR1 as MNHNS and CDR2 as SASEGT. V shed 1 base and J 7 bases; nucleotides not matched to a gene: 13. DNA of the CDR3: TGTGCCAGCAGTGAAGTCGGACAGGACCTTTGGATCAACACCATATATTTT. Translating it yields CASSEVGQDLWINTIYF.

The chain has TRBV27 and TRBJ2-7; tentatively, D is TRBD2 (6 bases). Germline V lookup: CDR1 MNHEY, CDR2 SMNVEV (reference sequence). The CDR3 is 16 residues long. Trimming took off 5 bases at V and 0 bases at J, with 17 bases between the two ends. The CDR3 DNA follows: TGTGCCAGCAGTCCACGACCGGCGGGGACCTCCTACGAGCAGTACTTC. Translated, it gives CASSPRPAGTSYEQYF.

The V gene is TRBV28, the J gene TRBJ2-7; D is possibly TRBD1 or TRBD2 (5 bases each). Trimming cost V 8 bases and J 1 base, with 12 bases left between them. Germline assignment: CDR1 MDHEN and CDR2 SYDVKM. The CDR3 is made up of 13 amino acids. The chain's CDR3 is CASGTGLSYEQYF. CDR3 nucleotides: TGTGCCAGCGGGACGGGGCTTTCCTACGAGCAGTACTTC.

V and J are TRBV2 and TRBJ2-7; tentatively, D is TRBD1 (6 bases). V dropped 1 base and J dropped 0 bases, with 10 bases sitting between them. CDR3 length: 15 residues. Germline V gene lookup returns CDR1 SNHLY and CDR2 FYNNEI. CDR3 nucleotides: TGTGCCAGCAGTGAAGTTCAGGGGCACTCCTACGAGCAGTACTTC. Protein sequence: CASSEVQGHSYEQYF.

The chain is built from TRBV7-9 and TRBJ1-2; 8 bases fit TRBD1. CDR1 SEHNR and CDR2 FQNEAQ come from the germline V gene (reference sequence). V lost 5 bases to trimming and J lost 6 bases; unmatched junction nucleotides: 11. CDR3 length: 15 residues. DNA of the CDR3: TGTGCCAGCAGCCATCAAGGACAGGGAAGGGATGGCTACACCTTC. As protein: CASSHQGQGRDGYTF. The full variable domain, rest sourced from reference TRBV7-9 and TRBJ1-2, is DTGVSQNPRHKITKRGQNVTFRCDPISEHNRLYWYRQTLGQGPEFLTYFQNEAQLEKSRLLSDRFSAERPKGSFSTLEIQRTEQGDSAMYLCASSHQGQGRDGYTFGSGTRLTVV.

In this sample, this clone turned up a few times. V and J are TRBV7-9 and TRBJ1-2; 10 positions agree with TRBD1. This CDR3 region has 15 residues. V lost 5 bases and J lost 6; bases outside the gene matches: 9. Germline values: CDR1 SEHNR, CDR2 FQNEAQ (reference sequence). The DNA for the CDR3 is TGTGCCAGCAGCGCCCGGGACAGGGGATGGGATGGCTACACCTTC. Amino acid sequence: CASSARDRGWDGYTF.

The chain has TRBV9 and TRBJ1-5; D is perhaps TRBD1 (6 bases). Germline loops: CDR1 SGDLS, CDR2 YYNGEE. V was pared by 4 bases and J by 2 bases, with 22 bases between. CDR3 length: 18 amino acids. CDR3 region: CASSTQTTGKEGNQPQHF. The CDR3 DNA sequence: TGTGCCAGCAGCACTCAAACCACAGGGAAGGAGGGCAATCAGCCCCAGCATTTT.

This chain connects TRBV11-2 to TRBJ1-1; D may be TRBD1 (6 bases). V shed 5 bases and J shed 4 bases, with 23 bases lying between them. This CDR3 is 17 amino acids long. Germline lookup yields CDR1 SGHAT and CDR2 FQNNGV. The CDR3 spells CASSPSGRGITGTEAFF. The CDR3 DNA reads TGTGCCAGCAGCCCATCCGGCAGGGGCATAACCGGCACTGAAGCTTTCTTT.

This clone is a singleton in its sample. The rearrangement joins TRBV7-9 to TRBJ2-3; D could derive from TRBD1 or TRBD2 (5 bases each). The CDR3 runs to 17 residues. Germline V CDR1 and CDR2: SEHNR, FQNEAQ (reference sequence). Trimming cost V 5 bases and J 0 bases, with 18 bases left between them. DNA for the CDR3: TGTGCCAGCAGCCGAGGGATAGGGGAAGTTAGCACAGATACGCAGTATTTT. Amino acids: CASSRGIGEVSTDTQYF.

This clone was counted only a few times. J is TRBJ1-5 and V is TRBV6-4; 10 bases are shared with TRBD1. The ends lost 6 bases at V and 6 bases at J; junction bases unmatched: 8. Germline V gene data show CDR1 as MRHNA and CDR2 as SNTAGT. CDR3 length: 15 amino acids. The CDR3 region is CASSGGTGEAQPQHF. The CDR3 region has the DNA TGTGCCAGCAGCGGGGGGACAGGGGAGGCTCAGCCCCAGCATTTT.

The rearrangement links TRBV11-2 to TRBJ2-7, with 9 bases that match TRBD1. Germline lookup yields CDR1 SGHAT and CDR2 FQNNGV. The CDR3 length is 15 residues. The J segment lost 3 bases and the V segment lost 0 bases, leaving 3 bases of the junction unmatched. CDR3 bases: TGTGCCAGCAGCTTAGATCCGACAGGGGGCTACGAGCAGTACTTC. Translating gives CASSLDPTGGYEQYF. The whole variable domain, remainder taken from reference TRBV11-2 and TRBJ2-7, is EAGVAQSPRYKIIEKRQSVAFWCNPISGHATLYWYQQILGQGPKLLIQFQNNGVVDDSQLPKDRFSAERLKGVDSTLKIQPAKLEDSAVYLCASSLDPTGGYEQYFGPGTRLTVT.

V and J are TRBV7-6 and TRBJ2-5; TRBD2 is a possible D gene (5 bases). With 5 bases removed from V and 1 base from J, the gap between germline ends came to 11 bases. Per the germline V gene, CDR1 is SGHVS and CDR2 is FNYEAQ. The CDR3 spans 14 residues. CDR3 amino acids: CASSPRGSQETQYF. CDR3 sequence (DNA): TGTGCCAGCAGCCCCCGTGGGAGCCAAGAGACCCAGTACTTC.

The chain combines TRBV5-6 with TRBJ2-7; D unresolved. The germline CDR1 and CDR2 sequences are SGHDT and YYEEEE. V lost 3 bases to trimming and J lost 0 bases, with 10 bases between them. This CDR3 contains 14 residues. The CDR3 sequence: CASSSTLSSYEQYF. CDR3 in DNA: TGTGCCAGCAGCTCCACCCTAAGCTCCTACGAGCAGTACTTC.

The rearrangement uses TRBV6-5 and TRBJ2-5; TRBD1 might be the D (6 bases). V lost 6 bases, J lost 1 base, and 12 bases lay in between. The V gene's germline CDR1 is MNHEY and CDR2 SVGAGI. This CDR3 has 14 residues. The CDR3 coding sequence is TGTGCCAGCAGACCCGACAGGTTCCAAGAGACCCAGTACTTC. Translated: CASRPDRFQETQYF.

This CDR3 is CASSQIVPGGAKNIQYF. The CDR3 DNA sequence: TGCGCCAGCAGCCAAATTGTCCCTGGAGGAGCCAAAAACATTCAGTACTTC. The chain couples TRBV4-1 to TRBJ2-4, with a tentative D call TRBD2 (5 bases). Germline loops: CDR1 MGHRA, CDR2 YSYEKL. V was trimmed by 2 bases and J by 0 bases, leaving 14 bases between them. The CDR3 has 17 residues.

V and J are TRBV6-5 and TRBJ2-7; 8 bases are shared with TRBD1. Per the germline V gene, CDR1 is MNHEY and CDR2 is SVGAGI. The CDR3 totals 14 residues. With V trimmed by 4 bases and J by 2 bases, 4 bases remained unmatched. The CDR3 bases are TGTGCCAGCAGTTTTTGGGACAGGCCCTACGAGCAGTACTTC. Amino acids: CASSFWDRPYEQYF.

V gene TRBV6-4 combines with J gene TRBJ2-3; TRBD2 might be the D (6 bases). The CDR3 has 14 amino acids. The germline V and J ends were trimmed by 3 bases and 10 bases, with 17 bases remaining between them. The V gene's germline CDR1 is MRHNA and CDR2 SNTAGT. CDR3 in amino acids: CASSELGTGSSQYF. CDR3 DNA sequence: TGTGCCAGCAGTGAACTCGGGACTGGGAGTTCGCAGTATTTT.

The genes are TRBV7-2 and TRBJ2-1, with 10 bases aligning to TRBD1. The V gene end was trimmed by 1 base and the J gene end by 2 bases; junction bases not matched to a gene: 8. There are 18 residues in the CDR3. CDR1 is SGHTA, CDR2 FQGNSA, per germline. The CDR3 region is CASSLVGTGVTPYNEQFF. The DNA for the CDR3 is TGTGCCAGCAGCTTAGTAGGGACAGGGGTGACCCCCTACAATGAGCAGTTCTTC.

The chain carries TRBV27 and TRBJ2-1, with a weak D call TRBD2 (5 bases). V was trimmed by 6 bases and J by 3 bases, leaving 6 bases between them. The CDR3 runs to 12 residues. Germline values: CDR1 MNHEY, CDR2 SMNVEV (reference sequence). CDR3 DNA sequence: TGTGCCAGCAGCGGGGACTACAATGAGCAGTTCTTC. Translation: CASSGDYNEQFF.

CDR3: CASSYSSSWGETQYF. DNA for the CDR3: TGTGCCAGCAGTTACTCGAGCAGCTGGGGGGAGACCCAGTACTTC. The rearrangement uses TRBV6-6 and TRBJ2-5; the D gene could be TRBD1 or TRBD2 (5 bases each). Trimming took off 0 bases at V and 5 bases at J, with 13 bases between the two ends. The germline V gene has CDR1 MNHNY and CDR2 SVGAGI (reference sequence). The CDR3 is made up of 15 amino acids.

The gene calls are TRBV6-5 and TRBJ1-1; D remains ambiguous. Germline CDR1 is MNHEY and CDR2 is SVGAGI. The length of the CDR3 is 12 residues. The V and J ends lost 0 bases and 8 bases respectively, with 7 bases between them. The CDR3 DNA reads TGTGCCAGCAGTTACTCGGGGTTCGAAGCTTTCTTT. This gives the protein CASSYSGFEAFF.

The V call is TRBV18, the J call TRBJ2-7; D unclear. The ends were cut back, 0 bases at V and 0 bases at J, with 6 bases in the middle. The germline V gene encodes CDR1 KGHSH and CDR2 LQKENI. The CDR3 spans 14 residues. CDR3 sequence reads: CASSPPRNSYEQYF. The DNA of the CDR3 is TGTGCCAGCTCACCACCGCGGAACTCCTACGAGCAGTACTTC.

The chain has TRBV7-7 and TRBJ2-7, with D possibly TRBD1 on 5 matching bases. The CDR3 spans 13 residues. The V and J ends lost 1 base and 5 bases respectively, with 9 bases between them. Germline V gene sequence: CDR1 SSHAT, CDR2 FNYEAQ (reference sequence). The chain's CDR3 is CASSLVQGHEQYF. DNA of the CDR3: TGTGCCAGCAGCTTAGTCCAGGGCCACGAGCAGTACTTC.

The CDR3 spells CASSFWTGANYGYTF. CDR3 in DNA: TGTGCCAGCAGCTTCTGGACAGGGGCAAACTATGGCTACACCTTC. This chain uses TRBV5-4 with TRBJ1-2, with 9 bases matching TRBD1. V shed 2 bases, J shed 2 bases, and the junction held 4 bases outside the gene matches. CDR3 length: 15 amino acids. Per the germline V gene, CDR1 is SGHNT and CDR2 is YYREEE (reference sequence).